Reported below is one T cell receptor (beta chain). Cohort allocation depended upon clinical history that participants reported. Germline CDR1 and CDR2: SGHRS and YFSETQ. V was shortened by 4 bases and J by 7 bases, with 26 bases between the two germline ends. The CDR3 consists of 18 residues. Clones were read by immunoSEQ multiplex PCR, and TCRdb kept only the in-frame ones, dropping some. The sample records around 180,000 clones, about 77% being singletons. The data were obtained in a study of blood T cell repertoires in COVID-19. Across the study: The study drew acute and convalescent COVID-19 samples from the United States, Italy and Spain.

This clonotype was sampled from a woman aged 45-65 years with acute COVID-19. The chain recombines TRBV5-1 with TRBJ1-4, with a possible D match to TRBD1 (5 bases). The specimen sequenced was PBMCs or T cells enriched from blood (not recorded which). CDR3 residues: CASSLDGGMGGLSEKLFF. The CDR3 region has the DNA TGCGCCAGCAGCCTCGATGGGGGAATGGGGGGTTTGAGTGAAAAACTGTTTTTT.